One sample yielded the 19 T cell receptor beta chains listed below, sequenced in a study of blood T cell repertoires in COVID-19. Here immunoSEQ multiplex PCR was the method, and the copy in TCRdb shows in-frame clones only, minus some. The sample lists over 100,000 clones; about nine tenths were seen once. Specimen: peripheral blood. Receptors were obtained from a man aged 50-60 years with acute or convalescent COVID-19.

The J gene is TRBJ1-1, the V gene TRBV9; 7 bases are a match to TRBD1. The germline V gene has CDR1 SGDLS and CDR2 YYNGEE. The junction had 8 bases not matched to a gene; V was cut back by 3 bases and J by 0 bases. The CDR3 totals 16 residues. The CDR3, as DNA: TGTGCCAGCAGCGCCCGGGACAGTAAAATGAACACTGAAGCTTTCTTT. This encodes CASSARDSKMNTEAFF. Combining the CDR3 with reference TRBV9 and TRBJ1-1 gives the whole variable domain DSGVTQTPKHLITATGQRVTLRCSPRSGDLSVYWYQQSLDQGLQFLIQYYNGEERAKGNILERFSAQQFPDLHSELNLSSLELGDSALYFCASSARDSKMNTEAFFGQGTRLTVV.

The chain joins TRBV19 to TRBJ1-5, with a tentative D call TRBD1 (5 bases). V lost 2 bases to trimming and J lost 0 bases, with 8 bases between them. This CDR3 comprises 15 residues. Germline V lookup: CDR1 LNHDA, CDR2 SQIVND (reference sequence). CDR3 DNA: TGTGCCAGTAGTATATGGGGACTTAGCAATCAGCCCCAGCATTTT. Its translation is CASSIWGLSNQPQHF.

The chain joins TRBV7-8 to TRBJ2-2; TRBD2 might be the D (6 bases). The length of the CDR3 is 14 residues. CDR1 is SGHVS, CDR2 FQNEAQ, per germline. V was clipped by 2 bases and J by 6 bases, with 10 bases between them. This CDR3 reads CASSLSAGPGELFF. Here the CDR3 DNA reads TGTGCCAGCAGCTTATCCGCGGGGCCCGGGGAGCTGTTTTTT. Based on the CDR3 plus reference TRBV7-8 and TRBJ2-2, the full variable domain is GAGVSQSPRYKVAKRGQDVALRCDPISGHVSLFWYQQALGQGPEFLTYFQNEAQLDKSGLPSDRFFAERPEGSVSTLKIQRTQQEDSAVYLCASSLSAGPGELFFGEGSRLTVL.

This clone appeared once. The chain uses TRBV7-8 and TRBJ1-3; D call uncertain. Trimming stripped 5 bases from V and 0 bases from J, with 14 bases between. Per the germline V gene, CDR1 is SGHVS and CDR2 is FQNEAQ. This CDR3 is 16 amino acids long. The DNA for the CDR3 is TGTGCCAGCAGCCCATTCGCGGCCCTCTCTGGAAACACCATATATTTT. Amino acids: CASSPFAALSGNTIYF.

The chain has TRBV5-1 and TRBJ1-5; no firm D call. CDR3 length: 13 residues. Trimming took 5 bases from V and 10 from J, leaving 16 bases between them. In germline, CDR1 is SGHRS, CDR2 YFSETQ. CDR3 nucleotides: TGCGCCAGCAGGCCGGAAGAAGGGAGCCCCCAGCATTTT. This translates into CASRPEEGSPQHF.

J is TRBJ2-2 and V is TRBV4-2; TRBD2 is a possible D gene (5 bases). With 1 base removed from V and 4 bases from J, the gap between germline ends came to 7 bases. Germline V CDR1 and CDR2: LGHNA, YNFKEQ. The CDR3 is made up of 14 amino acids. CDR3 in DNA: TGTGCCAGCAGCCAAGCGGGGATCACCGGGGAGCTGTTTTTT. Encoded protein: CASSQAGITGELFF.

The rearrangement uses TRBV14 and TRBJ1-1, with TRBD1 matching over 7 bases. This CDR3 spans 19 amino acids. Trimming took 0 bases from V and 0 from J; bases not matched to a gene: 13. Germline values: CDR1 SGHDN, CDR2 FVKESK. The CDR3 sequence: CASSQDPRTGNTMNTEAFF. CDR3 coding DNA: TGTGCCAGCAGCCAAGATCCCCGGACAGGTAACACCATGAACACTGAAGCTTTCTTT.

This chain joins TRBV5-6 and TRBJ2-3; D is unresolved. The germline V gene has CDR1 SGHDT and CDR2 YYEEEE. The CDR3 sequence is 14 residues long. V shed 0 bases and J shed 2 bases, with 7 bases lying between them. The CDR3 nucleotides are TGTGCCAGCAGCTTGGGGGCATCCACAGATACGCAGTATTTT. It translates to CASSLGASTDTQYF.

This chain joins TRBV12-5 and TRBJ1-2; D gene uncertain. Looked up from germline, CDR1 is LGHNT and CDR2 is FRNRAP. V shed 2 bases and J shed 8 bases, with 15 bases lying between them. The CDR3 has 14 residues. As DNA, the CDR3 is TGTGCTAGTGGTTTGAGTGGGGTCTGGAGGGGCTACACCTTC. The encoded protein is CASGLSGVWRGYTF. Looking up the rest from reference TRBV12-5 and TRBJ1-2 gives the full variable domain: DARVTQTPRHKVTEMGQEVTMRCQPILGHNTVFWYRQTMMQGLELLAYFRNRAPLDDSGMPKDRFSAEMPDATLATLKIQPSEPRDSAVYFCASGLSGVWRGYTFGSGTRLTVV.

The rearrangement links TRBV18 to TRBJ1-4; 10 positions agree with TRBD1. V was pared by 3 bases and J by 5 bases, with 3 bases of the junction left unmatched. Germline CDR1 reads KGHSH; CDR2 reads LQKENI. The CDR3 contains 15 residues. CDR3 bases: TGTGCCAGCTCACCCCAGGGACAGGGGAATGAAAAACTGTTTTTT. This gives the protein CASSPQGQGNEKLFF.

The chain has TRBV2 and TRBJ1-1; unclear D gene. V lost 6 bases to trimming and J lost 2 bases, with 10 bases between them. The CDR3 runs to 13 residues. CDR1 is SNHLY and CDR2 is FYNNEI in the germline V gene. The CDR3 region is CASSLTSNTEAFF. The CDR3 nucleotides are TGTGCCAGCAGCCTGACAAGTAACACTGAAGCTTTCTTT.

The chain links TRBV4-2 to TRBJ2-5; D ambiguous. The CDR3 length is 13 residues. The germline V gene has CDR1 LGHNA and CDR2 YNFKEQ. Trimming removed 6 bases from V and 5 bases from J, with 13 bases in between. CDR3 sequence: CASRENLRETQYF. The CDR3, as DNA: TGTGCCAGCAGGGAAAACCTCAGGGAGACCCAGTACTTC.

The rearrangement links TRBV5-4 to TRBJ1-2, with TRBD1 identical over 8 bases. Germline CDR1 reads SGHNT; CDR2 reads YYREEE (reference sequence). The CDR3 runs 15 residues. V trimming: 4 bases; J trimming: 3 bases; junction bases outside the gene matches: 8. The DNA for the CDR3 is TGTGCCAGCAGCATGCCGGGACAGGTATACTATGGCTACACCTTC. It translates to CASSMPGQVYYGYTF. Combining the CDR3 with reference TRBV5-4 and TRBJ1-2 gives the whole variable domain ETGVTQSPTHLIKTRGQQVTLRCSSQSGHNTVSWYQQALGQGPQFIFQYYREEENGRGNFPPRFSGLQFPNYSSELNVNALELDDSALYLCASSMPGQVYYGYTFGSGTRLTVV.

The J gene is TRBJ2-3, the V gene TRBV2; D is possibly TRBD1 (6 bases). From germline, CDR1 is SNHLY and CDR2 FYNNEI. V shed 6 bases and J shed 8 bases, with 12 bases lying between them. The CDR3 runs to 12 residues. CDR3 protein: CASSQQGSTQYF. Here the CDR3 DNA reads TGTGCCAGCAGCCAACAGGGTTCTACGCAGTATTTT.

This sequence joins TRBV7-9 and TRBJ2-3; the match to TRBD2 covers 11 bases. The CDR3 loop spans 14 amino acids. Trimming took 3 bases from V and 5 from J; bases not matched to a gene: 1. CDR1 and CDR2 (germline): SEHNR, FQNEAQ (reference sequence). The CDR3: CASSFGTSGDTQYF. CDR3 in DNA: TGTGCCAGCAGCTTTGGGACTAGCGGAGATACGCAGTATTTT.

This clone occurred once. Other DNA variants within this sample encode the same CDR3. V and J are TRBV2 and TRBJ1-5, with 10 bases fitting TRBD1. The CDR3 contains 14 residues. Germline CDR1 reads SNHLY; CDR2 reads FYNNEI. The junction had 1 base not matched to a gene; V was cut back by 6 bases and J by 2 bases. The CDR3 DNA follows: TGTGCCAGCAGCGGGACAGGGGGCAATCAGCCCCAGCATTTT. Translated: CASSGTGGNQPQHF.

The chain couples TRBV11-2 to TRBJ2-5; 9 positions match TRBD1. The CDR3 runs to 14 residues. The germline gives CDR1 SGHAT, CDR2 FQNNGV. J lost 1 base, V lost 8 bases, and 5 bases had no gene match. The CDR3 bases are TGTGCCAGCCGGGACAGGGATTTCCAAGAGACCCAGTACTTC. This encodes CASRDRDFQETQYF. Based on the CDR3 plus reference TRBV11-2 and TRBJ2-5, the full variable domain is EAGVAQSPRYKIIEKRQSVAFWCNPISGHATLYWYQQILGQGPKLLIQFQNNGVVDDSQLPKDRFSAERLKGVDSTLKIQPAKLEDSAVYLCASRDRDFQETQYFGPGTRLLVL.

The CDR3 DNA reads as TGTGCCAGCAGTTTAAGGACAGCCCACGTAGGCTACACCTTC. Residues: CASSLRTAHVGYTF. This chain joins TRBV28 and TRBJ1-2, with D possibly matching TRBD1 (6 bases). The CDR3 has 14 residues. Germline assignment: CDR1 MDHEN and CDR2 SYDVKM. Trimming shortened V by 2 bases and J by 8 bases, and 15 bases separated the two germline ends.

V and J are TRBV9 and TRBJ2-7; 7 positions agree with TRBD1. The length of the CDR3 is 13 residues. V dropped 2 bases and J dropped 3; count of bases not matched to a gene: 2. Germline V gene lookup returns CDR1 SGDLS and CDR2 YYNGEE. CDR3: CASSVGQDYEQYF. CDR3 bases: TGTGCCAGCAGCGTTGGACAGGACTACGAGCAGTACTTC.